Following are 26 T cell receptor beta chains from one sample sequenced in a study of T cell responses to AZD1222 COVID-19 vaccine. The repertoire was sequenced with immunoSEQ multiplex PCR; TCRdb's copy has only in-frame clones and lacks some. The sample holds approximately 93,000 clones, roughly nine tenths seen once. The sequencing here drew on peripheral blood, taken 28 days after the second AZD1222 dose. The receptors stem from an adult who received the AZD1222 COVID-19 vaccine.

The CDR3 bases are TGTGCCAGCAGCGCCCGGGGAGTGTCTAATGAAAAACTGTTTTTT. Encoded protein: CASSARGVSNEKLFF. The chain recombines TRBV5-4 with TRBJ1-4; no clear D. Trimming removed 4 bases from V and 3 bases from J, with 13 bases in between. The germline V gene has CDR1 SGHNT and CDR2 YYREEE (reference sequence). CDR3 length: 15 amino acids.

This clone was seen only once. The CDR3 sequence: CASSQDEEGQGRFF. CDR3 nucleotide sequence: TGTGCCAGCAGCCAAGATGAGGAGGGACAGGGGCGGTTCTTT. The chain is built from TRBV4-2 and TRBJ1-1; 10 nucleotides match TRBD1. With 0 bases clipped from V and 14 bases from J, the junction kept 9 bases outside the gene matches. The CDR3 extends over 14 amino acids. Germline V gives CDR1 LGHNA, CDR2 YNFKEQ.

CDR3 sequence (DNA): TGTGCCAGCAGCTTCTCTCACAGGGGGCCCGGGGAGCTGTTTTTT. This encodes CASSFSHRGPGELFF. The chain links TRBV5-4 to TRBJ2-2; 9 bases agree with TRBD1. The CDR3 totals 15 residues. Germline CDR1 is SGHNT and CDR2 is YYREEE (reference sequence). The trim removed 2 bases at V and 6 bases at J, leaving 5 bases unmatched.

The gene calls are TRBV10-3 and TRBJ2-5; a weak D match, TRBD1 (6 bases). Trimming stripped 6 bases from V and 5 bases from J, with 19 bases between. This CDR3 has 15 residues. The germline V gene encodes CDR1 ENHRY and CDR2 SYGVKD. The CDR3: CAIRAGAAPGETQYF. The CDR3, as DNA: TGTGCCATCAGGGCAGGGGCCGCGCCAGGGGAGACCCAGTACTTC.

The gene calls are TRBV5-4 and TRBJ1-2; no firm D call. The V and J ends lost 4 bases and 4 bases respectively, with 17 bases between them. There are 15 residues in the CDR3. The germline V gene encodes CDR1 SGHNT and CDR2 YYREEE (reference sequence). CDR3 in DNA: TGTGCCAGCAGCCCCATGTTTCCTCGCGGCTATGGCTACACCTTC. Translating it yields CASSPMFPRGYGYTF.

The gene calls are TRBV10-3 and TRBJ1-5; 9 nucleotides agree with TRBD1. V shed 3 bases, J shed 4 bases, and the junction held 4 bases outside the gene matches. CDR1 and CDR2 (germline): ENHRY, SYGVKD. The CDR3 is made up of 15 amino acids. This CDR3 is CAISDGQGRNQPQHF. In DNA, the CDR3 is TGTGCCATCAGTGACGGACAGGGGAGGAATCAGCCCCAGCATTTT.

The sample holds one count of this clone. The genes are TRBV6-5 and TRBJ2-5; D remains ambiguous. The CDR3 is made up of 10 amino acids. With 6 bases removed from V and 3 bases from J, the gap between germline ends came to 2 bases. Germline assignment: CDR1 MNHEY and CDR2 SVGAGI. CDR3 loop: CASSEETQYF. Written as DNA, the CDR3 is TGTGCCAGCAGCGAAGAGACCCAGTACTTC.

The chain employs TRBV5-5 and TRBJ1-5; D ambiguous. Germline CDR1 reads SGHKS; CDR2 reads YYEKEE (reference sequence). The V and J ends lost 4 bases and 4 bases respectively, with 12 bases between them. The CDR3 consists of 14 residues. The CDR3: CASSHREINQPQHF. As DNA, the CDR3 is TGTGCCAGCAGCCACCGGGAAATTAATCAGCCCCAGCATTTT.

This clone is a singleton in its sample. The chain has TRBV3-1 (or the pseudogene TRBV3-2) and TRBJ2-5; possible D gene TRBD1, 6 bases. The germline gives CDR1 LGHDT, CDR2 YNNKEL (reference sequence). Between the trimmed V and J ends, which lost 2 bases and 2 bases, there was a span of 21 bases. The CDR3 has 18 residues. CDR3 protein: CASSQRGWGSRAQETQYF. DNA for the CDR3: TGTGCCAGCAGCCAAAGGGGGTGGGGGTCCAGGGCGCAAGAGACCCAGTACTTC.

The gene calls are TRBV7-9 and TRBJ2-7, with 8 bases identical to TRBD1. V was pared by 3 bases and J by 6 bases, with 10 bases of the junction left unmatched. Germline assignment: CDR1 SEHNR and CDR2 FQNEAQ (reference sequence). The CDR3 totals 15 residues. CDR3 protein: CASSFEKTGASEQYV. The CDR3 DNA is TGTGCCAGCAGCTTCGAGAAGACAGGGGCATCCGAGCAGTACGTC.

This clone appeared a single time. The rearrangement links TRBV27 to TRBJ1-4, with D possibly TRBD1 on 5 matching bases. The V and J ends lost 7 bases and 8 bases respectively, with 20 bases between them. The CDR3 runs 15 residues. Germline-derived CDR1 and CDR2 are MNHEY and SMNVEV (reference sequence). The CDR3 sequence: CASKPLGRDSEKLFF. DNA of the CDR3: TGTGCCAGCAAACCCCTAGGCAGGGATAGCGAAAAACTGTTTTTT.

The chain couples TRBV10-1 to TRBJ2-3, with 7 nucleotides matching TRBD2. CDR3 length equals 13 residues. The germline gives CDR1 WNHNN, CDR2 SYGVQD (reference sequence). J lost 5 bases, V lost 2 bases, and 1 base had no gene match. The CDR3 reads CASSEGGGDTQYF. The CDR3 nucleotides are TGCGCCAGCAGTGAGGGGGGGGGAGATACGCAGTATTTT.

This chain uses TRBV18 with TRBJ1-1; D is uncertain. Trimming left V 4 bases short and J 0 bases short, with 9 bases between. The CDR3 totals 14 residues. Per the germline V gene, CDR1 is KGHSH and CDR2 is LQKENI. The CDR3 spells CASSLQTLNTEAFF. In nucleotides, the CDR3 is TGTGCCAGCTCACTCCAGACTCTGAACACTGAAGCTTTCTTT. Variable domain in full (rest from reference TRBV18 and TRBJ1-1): NAGVMQNPRHLVRRRGQEARLRCSPMKGHSHVYWYRQLPEEGLKFMVYLQKENIIDESGMPKERFSAEFPKEGPSILRIQQVVRGDSAAYFCASSLQTLNTEAFFGQGTRLTVV.

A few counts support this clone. DNA of the CDR3: TGTGCCAGTAGTCCCCTGGACAGTAACTATGGCTACACCTTC. Amino acid sequence: CASSPLDSNYGYTF. The V gene is TRBV19, the J gene TRBJ1-2, with D tentatively TRBD1 (6 bases). Germline CDR1 LNHDA, CDR2 SQIVND (reference sequence). The V end was cut by 5 bases, the J end by 1 base, with 11 bases between. The CDR3 totals 14 residues.

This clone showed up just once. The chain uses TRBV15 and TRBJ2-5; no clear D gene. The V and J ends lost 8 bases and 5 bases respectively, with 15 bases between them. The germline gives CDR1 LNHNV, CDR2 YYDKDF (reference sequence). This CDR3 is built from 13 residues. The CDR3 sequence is CATSRGGFETQYF. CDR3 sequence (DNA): TGTGCCACCTCGCGAGGTGGATTTGAGACCCAGTACTTC. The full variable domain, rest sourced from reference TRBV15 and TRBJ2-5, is DAMVIQNPRYQVTQFGKPVTLSCSQTLNHNVMYWYQQKSSQAPKLLFHYYDKDFNNEADTPDNFQSRRPNTSFCFLDIRSPGLGDTAMYLCATSRGGFETQYFGPGTRLLVL.

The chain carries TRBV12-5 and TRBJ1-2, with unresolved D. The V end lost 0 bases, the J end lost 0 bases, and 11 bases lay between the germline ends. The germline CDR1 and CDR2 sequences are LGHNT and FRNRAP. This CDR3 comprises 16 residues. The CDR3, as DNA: TGTGCTAGTGGTTTGGTAATTCAAGGGACTAACTATGGCTACACCTTC. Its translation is CASGLVIQGTNYGYTF.

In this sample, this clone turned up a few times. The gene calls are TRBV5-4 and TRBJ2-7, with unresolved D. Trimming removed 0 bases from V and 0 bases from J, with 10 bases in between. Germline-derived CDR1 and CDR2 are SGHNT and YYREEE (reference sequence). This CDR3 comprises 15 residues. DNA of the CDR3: TGTGCCAGCAGCTTGGATCAGGCGAGCTCCTACGAGCAGTACTTC. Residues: CASSLDQASSYEQYF. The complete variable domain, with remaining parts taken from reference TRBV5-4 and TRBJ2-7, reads ETGVTQSPTHLIKTRGQQVTLRCSSQSGHNTVSWYQQALGQGPQFIFQYYREEENGRGNFPPRFSGLQFPNYSSELNVNALELDDSALYLCASSLDQASSYEQYFGPGTRLTVT.

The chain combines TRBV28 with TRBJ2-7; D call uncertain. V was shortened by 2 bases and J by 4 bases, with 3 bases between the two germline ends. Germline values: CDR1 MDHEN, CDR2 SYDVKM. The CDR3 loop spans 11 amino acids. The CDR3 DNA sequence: TGTGCCAGCAGTTTACGTTACGAGCAGTACTTC. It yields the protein CASSLRYEQYF.

In nucleotides, the CDR3 is TGTGCCAGCAGTTACGGGGGTGAAAAACTGTTTTTT. It is translated as CASSYGGEKLFF. The rearrangement joins TRBV6-2 or TRBV6-3 to TRBJ1-4; D is possibly TRBD1 (5 bases). V was trimmed by 2 bases and J by 7 bases, leaving 5 bases between them. Germline lookup yields CDR1 MNHEY and CDR2 SVGEGT. The CDR3 contains 12 residues.

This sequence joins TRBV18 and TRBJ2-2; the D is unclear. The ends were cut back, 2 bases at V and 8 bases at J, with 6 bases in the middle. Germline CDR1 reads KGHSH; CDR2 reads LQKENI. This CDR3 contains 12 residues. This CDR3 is CASSPSLGELFF. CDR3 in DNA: TGTGCCAGCTCACCATCCTTGGGGGAGCTGTTTTTT.

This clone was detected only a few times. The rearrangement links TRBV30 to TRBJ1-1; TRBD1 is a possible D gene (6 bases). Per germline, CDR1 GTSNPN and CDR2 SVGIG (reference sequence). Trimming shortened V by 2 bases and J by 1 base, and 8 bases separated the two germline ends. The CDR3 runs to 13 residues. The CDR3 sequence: CAWSKGENTEAFF. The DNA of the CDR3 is TGTGCCTGGAGTAAGGGGGAGAACACTGAAGCTTTCTTT.

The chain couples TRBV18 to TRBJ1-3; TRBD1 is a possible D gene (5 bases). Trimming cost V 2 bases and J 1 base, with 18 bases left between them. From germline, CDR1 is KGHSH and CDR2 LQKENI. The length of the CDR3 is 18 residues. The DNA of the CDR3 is TGTGCCAGCTCACCATCGCTACAGGTCACACGATCTGGAAACACCATATATTTT. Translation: CASSPSLQVTRSGNTIYF.

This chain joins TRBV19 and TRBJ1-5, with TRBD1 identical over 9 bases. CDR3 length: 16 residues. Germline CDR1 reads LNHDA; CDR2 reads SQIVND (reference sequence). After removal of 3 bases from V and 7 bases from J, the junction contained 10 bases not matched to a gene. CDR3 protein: CASSIRTGVDWQPQHF. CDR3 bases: TGTGCCAGTAGTATCCGGACAGGGGTAGATTGGCAGCCCCAGCATTTT.

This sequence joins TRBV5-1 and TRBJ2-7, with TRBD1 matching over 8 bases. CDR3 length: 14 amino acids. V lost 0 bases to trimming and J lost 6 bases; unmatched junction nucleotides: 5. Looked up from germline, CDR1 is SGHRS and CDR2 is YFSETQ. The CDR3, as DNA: TGCGCCAGCAGCTTGGGTCAGGGGGCTACCGAGCAGTACGTC. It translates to CASSLGQGATEQYV.

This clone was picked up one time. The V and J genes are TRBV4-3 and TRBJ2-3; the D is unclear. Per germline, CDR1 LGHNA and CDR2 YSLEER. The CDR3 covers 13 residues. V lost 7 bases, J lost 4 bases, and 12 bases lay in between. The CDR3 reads CASTGWGSDTQYF. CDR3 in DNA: TGCGCCAGCACCGGCTGGGGTTCAGATACGCAGTATTTT.

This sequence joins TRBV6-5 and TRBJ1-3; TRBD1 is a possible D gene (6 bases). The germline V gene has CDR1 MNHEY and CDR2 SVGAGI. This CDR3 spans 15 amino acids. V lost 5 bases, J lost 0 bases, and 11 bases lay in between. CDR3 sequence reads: CASSHGQSSGNTIYF. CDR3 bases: TGTGCCAGCAGTCACGGACAGTCCTCTGGAAACACCATATATTTT.